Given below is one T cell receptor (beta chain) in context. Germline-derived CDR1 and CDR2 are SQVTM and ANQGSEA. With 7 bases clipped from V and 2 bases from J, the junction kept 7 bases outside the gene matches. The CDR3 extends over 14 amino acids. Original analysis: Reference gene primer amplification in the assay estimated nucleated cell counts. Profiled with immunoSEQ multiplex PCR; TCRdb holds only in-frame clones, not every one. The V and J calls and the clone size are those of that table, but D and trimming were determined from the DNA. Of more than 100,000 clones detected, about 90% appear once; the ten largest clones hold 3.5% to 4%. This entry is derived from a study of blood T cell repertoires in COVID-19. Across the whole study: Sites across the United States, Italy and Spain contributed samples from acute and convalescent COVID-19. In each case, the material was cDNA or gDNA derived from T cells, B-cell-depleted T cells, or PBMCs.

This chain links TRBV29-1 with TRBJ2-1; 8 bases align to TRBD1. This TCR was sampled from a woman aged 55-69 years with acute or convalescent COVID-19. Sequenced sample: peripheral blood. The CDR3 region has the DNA TGCAGCGCAAACAGGGGGACCCCCTACAATGAGCAGTTCTTC. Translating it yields CSANRGTPYNEQFF.